The text below deals with one T cell receptor beta chain. Its antigen remains unknown. This entry comes from a study of T cells expressing NK-cell markers. Study at large: Sorted CD3+CD56+NKG2C+, CD3+CD56+NKG2C- and CD3+CD56-NKG2C+ T cells supplied TCR beta repertoires. One of eight sequenced donors was HCMV-seronegative; the other seven were seropositive. Study conclusions and caveats: Dominant NKG2C+ clonotype frequencies of roughly 1.0-7.5% of CD8+ T cells were measured in about 6 donors.

The germline gives CDR1 MGHRA, CDR2 YSYEKL. The CDR3 loop spans 16 amino acids. TCRdb reprocessed the 5' RACE reads and reports one entry per CDR3 protein, with no DNA. The sample table includes more than 400,000 distinct CDR3 sequences. The material sequenced was blood T cells: a sorted CD56 or NKG2C T cell subset, CD4+ or CD8+ T cells, or bulk PBMC T cells (not recorded which). This chain uses TRBV4-1 with TRBJ1-2. The sequence was obtained from a woman aged 18-69 years in good health. Here the CDR3 reads CASKGGGPFINYGYTF.